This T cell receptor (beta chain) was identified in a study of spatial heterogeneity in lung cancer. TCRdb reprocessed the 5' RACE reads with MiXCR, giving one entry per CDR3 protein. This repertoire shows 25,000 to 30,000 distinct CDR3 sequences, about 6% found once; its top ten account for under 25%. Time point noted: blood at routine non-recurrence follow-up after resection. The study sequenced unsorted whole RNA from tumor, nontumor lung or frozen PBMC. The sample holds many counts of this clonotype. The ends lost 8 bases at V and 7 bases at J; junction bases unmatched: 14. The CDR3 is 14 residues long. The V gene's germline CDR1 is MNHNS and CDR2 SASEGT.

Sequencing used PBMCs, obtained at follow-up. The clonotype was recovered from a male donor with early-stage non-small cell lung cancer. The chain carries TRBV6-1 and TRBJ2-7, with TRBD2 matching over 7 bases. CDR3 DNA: TGTGCCAGCGCACCCACCCAACTAGCGTTTGAGCAGTACGTC. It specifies CASAPTQLAFEQYV.